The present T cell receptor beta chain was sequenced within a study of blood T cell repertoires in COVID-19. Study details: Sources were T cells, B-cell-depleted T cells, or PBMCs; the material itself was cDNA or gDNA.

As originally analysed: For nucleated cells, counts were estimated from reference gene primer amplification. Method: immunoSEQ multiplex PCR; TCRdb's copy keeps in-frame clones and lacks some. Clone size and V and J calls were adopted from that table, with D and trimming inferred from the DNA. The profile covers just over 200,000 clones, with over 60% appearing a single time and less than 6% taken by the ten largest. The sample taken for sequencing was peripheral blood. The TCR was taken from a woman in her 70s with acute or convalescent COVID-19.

The CDR3, as DNA: TGCGCCAGCAGCTTGGAGGACAGTTACACCGGGGAGCTGTTTTTT. This encodes CASSLEDSYTGELFF. The rearrangement uses TRBV5-1 and TRBJ2-2, with D possibly being TRBD1 (6 bases). V was pared by 0 bases and J by 3 bases, with 9 bases between. CDR3 length: 15 amino acids. The germline V gene encodes CDR1 SGHRS and CDR2 YFSETQ.